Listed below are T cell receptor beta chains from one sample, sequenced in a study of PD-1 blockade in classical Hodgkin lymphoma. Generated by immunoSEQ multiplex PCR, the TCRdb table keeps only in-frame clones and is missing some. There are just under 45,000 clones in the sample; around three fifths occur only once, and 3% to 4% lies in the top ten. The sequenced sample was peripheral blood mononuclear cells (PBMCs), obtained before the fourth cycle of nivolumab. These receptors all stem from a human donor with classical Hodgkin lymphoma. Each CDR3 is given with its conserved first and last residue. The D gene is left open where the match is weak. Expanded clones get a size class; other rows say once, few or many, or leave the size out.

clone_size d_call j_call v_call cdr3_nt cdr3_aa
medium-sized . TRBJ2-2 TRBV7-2 TGTGCCAGCAGCCCGCAGACAGGTACCGGGGAGCTGTTTTTT CASSPQTGTGELFF
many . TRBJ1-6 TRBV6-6 TGTGCCAGCAGGGCAAGTAGGGTTTCGAGTAATTCACCCCTCCACTTT CASRASRVSSNSPLHF
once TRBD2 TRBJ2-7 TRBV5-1 TGCGCCAGCAGCTTCGTTTCTAGCGGAGAGCAGTACTTC CASSFVSSGEQYF
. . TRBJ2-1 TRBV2 TGTGCCAGCAGTGAGGGTCATGAGCAGTTCTTC CASSEGHEQFF
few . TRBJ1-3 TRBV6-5 TGTGCCAGCAGGGGCTTTGGAAACACCATATATTTT CASRGFGNTIYF
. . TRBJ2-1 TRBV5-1 TGCGCCAGCAGCTTGGCAGGAGCCACCTACAATGAGCAGTTCTTC CASSLAGATYNEQFF
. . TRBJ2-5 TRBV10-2 TGCGCCAGCAGTGAGTCGAGGCCGACCCAGTACTTC CASSESRPTQYF
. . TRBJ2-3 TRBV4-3 TGCGCCAGCAGCCAAGATCTAGCCCTCCCTGAGGATACGCAGTATTTT CASSQDLALPEDTQYF
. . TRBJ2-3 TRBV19 TGTGCCAGTAGGGATCGAGCGTACACTAGCACAGATACGCAGTATTTT CASRDRAYTSTDTQYF
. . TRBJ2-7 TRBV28 TGTGCCAGCAGTTTACCGGACCCCTACGAGCAGTACTTC CASSLPDPYEQYF
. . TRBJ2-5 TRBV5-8 TGTGCCAGCAGCCAAGGGGGGGGGCTCTCCCAAGAGACCCAGTACTTC CASSQGGGLSQETQYF
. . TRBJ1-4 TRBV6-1 TGTGCCAGCCGGGCCCCAAAAGGGGAAAAACTGTTTTTT CASRAPKGEKLFF
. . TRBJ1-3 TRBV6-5 TGTGCCAGCAGGCGGATCTACTCTGGAAATACCATATATTTT CASRRIYSGNTIYF
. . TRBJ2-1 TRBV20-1 TGCAGTGCTAGCCCACAGGATCGCCGGTTCTTC CSASPQDRRFF
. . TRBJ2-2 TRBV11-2 TGTGCCAGCAGCCCGCAGACAGGTACCGGGGAGCTGTTTTTT CASSPQTGTGELFF
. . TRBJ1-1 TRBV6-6 TGTGCCAGCAGTTACTATGGCGGGGGAGGCACTGAAGCTTTCTTT CASSYYGGGGTEAFF
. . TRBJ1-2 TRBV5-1 TGCGCCAGCAGCCCGGAGGGGAGGGGATATGGCTACACCTTC CASSPEGRGYGYTF
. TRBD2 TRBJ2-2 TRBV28 TGTGCCACTTTGCGGGGGTTGGGCGGGGAGCTGTTTTTT CATLRGLGGELFF
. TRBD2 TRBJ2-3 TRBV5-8 TGTGCCAGCAGCGCAGCGGGGGCCGGAGATACGCAGTATTTT CASSAAGAGDTQYF
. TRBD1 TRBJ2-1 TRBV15 TGTGCCACCAGCAACCGGGACAGGGCCCCTAGGCAGTTCTTC CATSNRDRAPRQFF
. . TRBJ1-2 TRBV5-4 TGTGCCAGCAGCCTCCCATCGGGACCTAACTATGGCTACACCTTC CASSLPSGPNYGYTF
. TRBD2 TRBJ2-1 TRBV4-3 TGCGCCAGCAGCCAAGATAGCGGGAGTTTGGATGAGCAGTTCTTC CASSQDSGSLDEQFF
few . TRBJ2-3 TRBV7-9 TGTGCCAGCAGCTGGGTCAGGGAGACAGATACGCAGTATTTT CASSWVRETDTQYF
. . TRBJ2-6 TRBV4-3 TGCGCCAGCAGCCAAGATCTGGGGTTCGGGGCCAACGTCCTGACTTTC CASSQDLGFGANVLTF
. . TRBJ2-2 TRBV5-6 TGTGCCAGCAGCTTAAGGTCGAACACCGGGGAGCTGTTTTTT CASSLRSNTGELFF
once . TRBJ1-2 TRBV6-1 TGTGCCAGCAGTTTTTCAGGGGCTCAATATGGCTACACCTTC CASSFSGAQYGYTF
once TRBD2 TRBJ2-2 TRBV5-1 TGCGCCAGCAGCTTGGACGGGACTAGCGGCACCGGGGAGCTGTTTTTT CASSLDGTSGTGELFF
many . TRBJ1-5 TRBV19 TGTGCCAGTACCCCGGAGAATAGCAATCAGCCCCAGCATTTT CASTPENSNQPQHF
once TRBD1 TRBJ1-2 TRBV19 TGTGCCAGTAGGCCAGGACAGGTTCTGTTCTATGGCTACACCTTC CASRPGQVLFYGYTF
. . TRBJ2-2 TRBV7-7 TGTGCCAGCAGCTGGAATGACAGAAAAAACACCGGGGAGCTGTTTTTT CASSWNDRKNTGELFF
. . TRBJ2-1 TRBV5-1 TGCGCCAGCAGCTTGGTAATCGGCGGCTCCTACAATGAGCAGTTCTTC CASSLVIGGSYNEQFF
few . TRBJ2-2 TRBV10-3 TGTGCCATCAGTGAGCTCGGTGAAGGCGGGGAGCTGTTTTTT CAISELGEGGELFF
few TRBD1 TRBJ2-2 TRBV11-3 TGTGCCAGCAGCTTCCGACAGGGAAAGGCGGCCGGGGAGCTGTTTTTT CASSFRQGKAAGELFF
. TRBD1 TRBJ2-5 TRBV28 TGTGCCAGCAGTTCTCTAGGGGGCGTTCGGGAGACCCAGTACTTC CASSSLGGVRETQYF
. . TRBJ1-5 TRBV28 TGTGCCAGCAGTGACCCTTATAGCAATCAGCCCCAGCATTTT CASSDPYSNQPQHF
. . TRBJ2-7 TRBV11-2 TGTGCCAGCAGCTTAGGTAGTGTCCCTTCCGAGCAGTACTTC CASSLGSVPSEQYF
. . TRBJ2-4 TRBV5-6 TGTGCCAGCAGCCCGCAGCGGAGGGGAAACATTCAGTACTTC CASSPQRRGNIQYF
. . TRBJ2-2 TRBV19 TGTGCCAGTACCAGAAGCGGGACAGCGAACACCGGGGAGCTGTTTTTT CASTRSGTANTGELFF
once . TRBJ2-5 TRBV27 TGTGCCAGCAGTTTATCGAGAGAGACCCAGTACTTC CASSLSRETQYF
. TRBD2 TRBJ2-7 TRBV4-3 TGCGCCAGCAGCCGAGTAGGGACTAGCGGGTCCTACGAGCAGTACTTC CASSRVGTSGSYEQYF
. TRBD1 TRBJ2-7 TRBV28 TGTGCTTCCACCGGGACAGGGGTATACGAGCAGTACTTC CASTGTGVYEQYF
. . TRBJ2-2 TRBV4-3 TGCGCCAGCAGCCAAGATTTGCGGCTCTGGGAGCTGTTTTTT CASSQDLRLWELFF
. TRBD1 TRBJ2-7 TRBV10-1 TGCGCCAGCAGTCCAGGGGGCATCCACGAGCAGTACTTC CASSPGGIHEQYF
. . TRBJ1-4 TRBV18 TGTGCCAGCTCCCTCCGGACAGCCGAACACAATGAAAAACTGTTTTTT CASSLRTAEHNEKLFF
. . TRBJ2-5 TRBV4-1 TGCGCCAGCAGCCCGGGACTGCAAGAGACCCAGTACTTC CASSPGLQETQYF
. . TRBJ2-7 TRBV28 TGTGCCAGCAGTTTTTCGACCCACCAGTACTTC CASSFSTHQYF
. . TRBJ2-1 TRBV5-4 TGTGCCAGCAGCTTCGCGGGGGCTAACTTGTACAATGAGCAGTTCTTC CASSFAGANLYNEQFF
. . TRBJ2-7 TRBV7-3 TGTGCCAGCAGCATTAGCGGAAGGTACGAGCAGTACTTC CASSISGRYEQYF
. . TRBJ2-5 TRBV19 TGTGCCAGTAGTATTATCGGCAGGCCTGGACAAGAGACCCAGTACTTC CASSIIGRPGQETQYF
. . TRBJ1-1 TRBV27 TGTGCCAGCACCCAGACAGCAATGAACACTGAAGCTTTCTTT CASTQTAMNTEAFF